This T cell receptor (beta chain) was captured by sequencing in a study of blood T cell repertoires in COVID-19. Study-wide context: Material from acute and convalescent COVID-19 was sourced from the United States, Italy and Spain. T cells, B-cell-depleted T cells, or PBMCs supplied cDNA or gDNA.

The authors' processing: Quantification of nucleated cells was approximated via reference gene primer amplification. The method was immunoSEQ multiplex PCR; TCRdb's version includes in-frame clones alone and lacks a portion of them. D and trimming were read from the DNA, whereas the V and J calls and clone size are those reported in that table. This sample has roughly 200,000 clones, with 84% found just once. Only one count was recorded for this clone. Germline CDR1 and CDR2: LNHDA and SQIVND (reference sequence). The V gene end was trimmed by 6 bases and the J gene end by 5 bases; junction bases not matched to a gene: 2. CDR3 length equals 14 residues.

The specimen sequenced was peripheral blood. This clonotype was obtained from a human donor in a cohort sampled during active COVID-19. The chain uses TRBV19 and TRBJ2-4; TRBD2 agrees at 12 bases. Here the CDR3 reads CASRASGRENIQYF. As DNA, the CDR3 is TGTGCCAGTAGGGCTAGCGGGAGGGAAAACATTCAGTACTTC.